The entry that follows covers one TCR beta chain sequence. The target antigen is unknown. This entry comes from a study of post-analysis software for immune sequencing data. Study overall: The disease courses spanned relapsing-remitting, secondary progressive and progressive-relapsing forms of multiple sclerosis.

General observations from the study: The authors found that F measure strongly co-clustered same-batch samples. Higher frequency in patients than in controls was seen for roughly five TRBV segments, with TRBV5-6, TRBV5-1 and TRBV20-1 among them. Compared against controls, patients with multiple sclerosis displayed significantly lower normalized Chao1 diversity.

This CDR3 is 18 amino acids long. Trimming removed 5 bases at V and 0 bases at J, with 21 bases between. The germline V gene encodes CDR1 MRHNA and CDR2 SNTAGT. Unique molecular identifiers were carried by the TCR beta cDNA libraries. The T cell input of about 1 to 10 million gave roughly 500,000 cDNA molecules. TCRdb re-called the PCR reads with MiXCR, one entry per CDR3 protein. This repertoire shows about 460,000 distinct CDR3 sequences, roughly 45% found once; its top ten account for about 12%. The chain recombines TRBV6-4 with TRBJ2-3; no clear D. The sequence came from a girl aged 10 to 17 with multiple sclerosis. Material: blood. For the CDR3, the DNA is TGTGCCAGCAGTCCCTGGGGTACTGGGGATCGGAGCACAGATACGCAGTATTTT. It yields the protein CASSPWGTGDRSTDTQYF.